This T cell receptor (beta chain) appears in the sequencing data of a study of long-term antiretroviral therapy in people with HIV. General study results and limits: Upon ART, diversity increased but remained lower than transplant donor controls. All time points showed a repertoire dominated by clones expanded before ART. In HIV, the repertoires covered a tighter span of CDR3 lengths than in controls.

Worth noting for this clone: Its cognate antigen is unknown.

Assay version v3.0 of immunoSEQ was used, and it was run at survey level. Assay used: immunoSEQ multiplex PCR; TCRdb lists only in-frame clones, some missing. Of under 30,000 clones in the sample, 95% were seen once. CDR1 LNHDA and CDR2 SQIVND come from the germline V gene (reference sequence). The CDR3 totals 16 residues. The V end was cut by 5 bases, the J end by 3 bases, with 18 bases between. The specimen was unsorted PBMCs, collected 5.3 years after starting antiretroviral therapy. V gene TRBV19 combines with J gene TRBJ2-3, with D possibly being TRBD1 or TRBD2 (5 bases each). This clonotype was sampled from a man between 50 and 59 years old with HIV. CDR3 bases: TGTGCCAGTAGTGGAGGAGCAGGGAGTTGGACAGATACGCAGTATTTT. It yields the protein CASSGGAGSWTDTQYF.